One sample yielded the 30 T cell receptor beta chains listed below, sequenced in a study of blood T cell repertoires in COVID-19. Profiling relied on immunoSEQ multiplex PCR, and the TCRdb table lists in-frame clones only, not all of them. Altogether 63,000 or so clones are present, around four fifths being singletons, with the ten largest covering about two fifths. Sequencing used peripheral blood. These TCRs come from a human donor in a cohort sampled during active COVID-19.

The V call is TRBV4-2, the J call TRBJ2-3; TRBD2 matches at 8 bases. The germline gives CDR1 LGHNA, CDR2 YNFKEQ. Trimming cost V 0 bases and J 6 bases; bases outside gene matches: 5. CDR3 size: 15 residues. In nucleotides, the CDR3 is TGTGCCAGCAGCCAAGATCTTAGCGGGGAGGATACGCAGTATTTT. This gives the protein CASSQDLSGEDTQYF.

The chain uses TRBV3-1 (or the pseudogene TRBV3-2) and TRBJ2-2, with 14 bases identical to TRBD2. The trim removed 0 bases at V and 6 bases at J, leaving 0 bases unmatched. The CDR3 has 16 amino acids. Germline loops: CDR1 LGHDT, CDR2 YNNKEL (reference sequence). CDR3 nucleotide sequence: TGTGCCAGCAGCCAAGAGGGACTAGCGGGGGCCGGGGAGCTGTTTTTT. Amino acid sequence: CASSQEGLAGAGELFF.

The chain is built from TRBV6-1 and TRBJ2-5; 8 positions agree with TRBD2. This CDR3 region has 17 residues. The ends lost 3 bases at V and 5 bases at J; junction bases unmatched: 14. Germline V CDR1 and CDR2: MNHNS, SASEGT. CDR3 sequence: CASSDPPGGAYRETQYF. The DNA of the CDR3 is TGTGCCAGCAGTGACCCTCCGGGGGGGGCTTACCGGGAGACCCAGTACTTC.

V usage is TRBV5-4 and J usage is TRBJ1-2; 7 nucleotides agree with TRBD1. Trimming removed 4 bases from V and 4 bases from J; junction bases left unmatched: 10. CDR3 length: 15 residues. In germline, CDR1 is SGHNT, CDR2 YYREEE (reference sequence). In DNA form, the CDR3 reads TGTGCCAGCAGCGCAGGCATGACAGGGACCTATGGCTACACCTTC. Translation: CASSAGMTGTYGYTF. Supplemented by reference TRBV5-4 and TRBJ1-2, the full variable domain reads ETGVTQSPTHLIKTRGQQVTLRCSSQSGHNTVSWYQQALGQGPQFIFQYYREEENGRGNFPPRFSGLQFPNYSSELNVNALELDDSALYLCASSAGMTGTYGYTFGSGTRLTVV.

J is TRBJ2-2 and V is TRBV19; weak D call: TRBD2 (5 bases). CDR3 length: 15 residues. The germline V gene encodes CDR1 LNHDA and CDR2 SQIVND (reference sequence). The ends were cut back, 8 bases at V and 6 bases at J, with 19 bases in the middle. CDR3 DNA: TGTGCCAGTTCAACCCTGGAGAGGGTGGCCGGGGAGCTGTTTTTT. Amino acid sequence: CASSTLERVAGELFF. Full variable domain (remainder filled in from reference TRBV19 and TRBJ2-2): DGGITQSPKYLFRKEGQNVTLSCEQNLNHDAMYWYRQDPGQGLRLIYYSQIVNDFQKGDIAEGYSVSREKKESFPLTVTSAQKNPTAFYLCASSTLERVAGELFFGEGSRLTVL.

This chain links TRBV28 with TRBJ1-2; D perhaps matches TRBD1 (5 bases). The CDR3 consists of 14 residues. The ends were cut back, 2 bases at V and 2 bases at J, with 9 bases in the middle. Germline V gene data show CDR1 as MDHEN and CDR2 as SYDVKM. The CDR3 loop is CASSLLGGNYGYTF. The CDR3 DNA follows: TGTGCCAGCAGTTTACTGGGGGGGAACTATGGCTACACCTTC.

The rearrangement uses TRBV7-2 and TRBJ2-5; 8 nucleotides agree with TRBD2. The junction had 10 bases not matched to a gene; V was cut back by 3 bases and J by 4 bases. In germline, CDR1 is SGHTA, CDR2 FQGNSA. The CDR3 totals 16 residues. The CDR3: CASSLGLAGIGETQYF. The CDR3 DNA reads as TGTGCCAGCAGCTTGGGCTTAGCGGGGATCGGAGAGACCCAGTACTTC. Based on the CDR3 plus reference TRBV7-2 and TRBJ2-5, the full variable domain is GAGVSQSPSNKVTEKGKDVELRCDPISGHTALYWYRQSLGQGLEFLIYFQGNSAPDKSGLPSDRFSAERTGGSVSTLTIQRTQQEDSAVYLCASSLGLAGIGETQYFGPGTRLLVL.

The chain has TRBV6-1 and TRBJ1-2; a possible D gene is TRBD1 (6 bases). V gave up 0 bases and J gave up 5 bases, with 16 bases separating them. The CDR3 has 16 amino acids. Germline V CDR1 and CDR2: MNHNS, SASEGT. As DNA, the CDR3 is TGTGCCAGCAGTGAAGCGAAAGTAGGGGGGGCGTATGGCTACACCTTC. Protein sequence: CASSEAKVGGAYGYTF.

This clone was seen a single time. The CDR3 sequence is CASRPTSGGPSYNEQFF. CDR3 DNA sequence: TGTGCCAGCAGGCCTACTAGCGGGGGGCCCTCCTACAATGAGCAGTTCTTC. The chain employs TRBV7-9 and TRBJ2-1; 12 nucleotides line up with TRBD2. This CDR3 region has 17 residues. CDR1 SEHNR and CDR2 FQNEAQ come from the germline V gene (reference sequence). Unmatched junction bases numbered 6, after V lost 6 bases and J lost 0 bases.

This clone was picked up one time. The CDR3 DNA reads as TGTGCCAGCAGCTCCCGGGACAGGGGGAATAATTCACCCCTCCACTTT. Amino acids: CASSSRDRGNNSPLHF. This rearrangement joins TRBV7-8 to TRBJ1-6, with 11 nucleotides matching TRBD1. Germline values: CDR1 SGHVS, CDR2 FQNEAQ. J was trimmed by 5 bases and V by 4 bases; bases with no gene match: 4. CDR3 size: 16 residues.

This chain uses TRBV2 with TRBJ1-1; a possible D gene is TRBD1 (5 bases). The V end was cut by 4 bases, the J end by 1 base, with 10 bases between. This CDR3 spans 14 amino acids. Germline CDR1 reads SNHLY; CDR2 reads FYNNEI. This CDR3 is CASSGARANTEAFF. The CDR3 DNA is TGTGCCAGCAGTGGAGCCAGGGCGAACACTGAAGCTTTCTTT.

The J gene is TRBJ2-1, the V gene TRBV11-2; weak D call: TRBD2 (5 bases). This CDR3 region has 13 residues. The V gene lost 5 bases and the J gene lost 5 bases, with 10 bases spanning the gap. Germline V gives CDR1 SGHAT, CDR2 FQNNGV. CDR3 nucleotide sequence: TGTGCCAGCAGCAGGACTCCGAACAATGAGCAGTTCTTC. Its translation is CASSRTPNNEQFF.

The chain employs TRBV6-5 and TRBJ1-3, with 7 bases that match TRBD1. After removal of 0 bases from V and 0 bases from J, the junction contained 2 bases not matched to a gene. CDR1 and CDR2 from the germline V gene are MNHEY and SVGAGI. The CDR3 covers 16 residues. The CDR3 DNA sequence: TGTGCCAGCAGTTACTCGGGACAGCTCTCTGGAAACACCATATATTTT. Residues: CASSYSGQLSGNTIYF.

The chain has TRBV30 and TRBJ2-7, with TRBD2 as a possible D gene (6 bases). CDR1 is GTSNPN and CDR2 is SVGIG in the germline V gene (reference sequence). The CDR3 has 17 amino acids. V lost 1 base and J 0 bases, leaving 19 bases between the germline ends. CDR3 DNA sequence: TGTGCCTGGAGTGCCCTCGCGGGACCTAGGAGCTCCTACGAGCAGTACTTC. It translates to CAWSALAGPRSSYEQYF.

The rearrangement uses TRBV5-1 and TRBJ1-1; 8 nucleotides agree with TRBD1. The CDR3 extends over 15 amino acids. Trimming removed 0 bases from V and 1 base from J; junction bases left unmatched: 2. CDR1 SGHRS and CDR2 YFSETQ come from the germline V gene. CDR3 nucleotides: TGCGCCAGCAGCTTGGGACAGGGGTGGAACACTGAAGCTTTCTTT. This gives the protein CASSLGQGWNTEAFF. Drawing the rest from reference TRBV5-1 and TRBJ1-1, the complete variable domain is KAGVTQTPRYLIKTRGQQVTLSCSPISGHRSVSWYQQTPGQGLQFLFEYFSETQRNKGNFPGRFSGRQFSNSRSEMNVSTLELGDSALYLCASSLGQGWNTEAFFGQGTRLTVV.

The rearrangement uses TRBV7-3 and TRBJ1-6; 9 positions agree with TRBD1. V was pared by 2 bases and J by 6 bases, with 5 bases of the junction left unmatched. The CDR3 has 16 residues. Germline CDR1 is SGHTA and CDR2 is FQGTGA. The DNA for the CDR3 is TGTGCCAGCAGCTTATTGGACAGGGGACGTAATTCACCCCTCCACTTT. Protein sequence: CASSLLDRGRNSPLHF.

This chain connects TRBV6-5 to TRBJ2-1; D remains ambiguous. CDR3 size: 16 residues. In germline, CDR1 is MNHEY, CDR2 SVGAGI. V was cut by 0 bases and J by 4 bases, with 13 bases left in between. The DNA for the CDR3 is TGTGCCAGCAGTTACTCAAACTCGCCAATGTACAATGAGCAGTTCTTC. Its translation: CASSYSNSPMYNEQFF.

The genes are TRBV7-2 and TRBJ2-1, with TRBD2 matching over 12 bases. The CDR3 is 16 amino acids. V trimming: 2 bases; J trimming: 4 bases; junction bases outside the gene matches: 3. CDR1 and CDR2 (germline): SGHTA, FQGNSA. This chain's CDR3 is CASSLRTSGVYNEQFF. CDR3 DNA: TGTGCCAGCAGCTTACGGACTAGCGGGGTGTACAATGAGCAGTTCTTC.

This sequence joins TRBV19 and TRBJ1-1; TRBD1 agrees at 7 bases. V dropped 6 bases and J dropped 1; count of bases not matched to a gene: 2. Germline V gene sequence: CDR1 LNHDA, CDR2 SQIVND (reference sequence). This CDR3 region has 13 residues. The DNA of the CDR3 is TGTGCCAGTAGCGACAGGGAGAACACTGAAGCTTTCTTT. This encodes CASSDRENTEAFF.

The rearrangement links TRBV30 to TRBJ1-2; D gene uncertain. CDR3 length: 12 amino acids. The germline V and J ends were trimmed by 4 bases and 4 bases, with 10 bases remaining between them. Germline V CDR1 and CDR2: GTSNPN, SVGIG (reference sequence). DNA of the CDR3: TGTGCCTGGAAGCGGCAGGTCTATGGCTACACCTTC. Its translation: CAWKRQVYGYTF.

V gene TRBV7-8 combines with J gene TRBJ2-1, with 9 bases aligning to TRBD2. The CDR3 loop spans 15 amino acids. Germline V gives CDR1 SGHVS, CDR2 FQNEAQ. Losses at the gene ends were 1 base for V and 9 bases for J; bases not matched to a gene: 7. CDR3 protein: CASSLVAGGLVEQFF. For the CDR3, the DNA is TGTGCCAGCAGCTTAGTGGCGGGGGGGCTGGTTGAGCAGTTCTTC.

The J gene is TRBJ2-2, the V gene TRBV18; D is ambiguous. V shed 6 bases and J shed 1 base, with 9 bases lying between them. This CDR3 has 14 residues. Germline CDR1 is KGHSH and CDR2 is LQKENI. CDR3 residues: CASSPGLNTGELFF. In DNA, the CDR3 is TGTGCCAGCTCTCCCGGTTTGAACACCGGGGAGCTGTTTTTT.

This rearrangement joins TRBV7-8 to TRBJ1-6, with D perhaps TRBD1 (6 bases). The CDR3 loop spans 16 amino acids. The germline CDR1 and CDR2 sequences are SGHVS and FQNEAQ. Trimming cost V 4 bases and J 6 bases, with 16 bases left between them. The CDR3, as DNA: TGTGCCAGCAGCTCGCGGACAGCTTCACCTAATTCACCCCTCCACTTT. This sequence encodes CASSSRTASPNSPLHF.

The rearrangement uses TRBV7-9 and TRBJ1-3, with D maybe TRBD1 (6 bases). There are 17 residues in the CDR3. Germline lookup yields CDR1 SEHNR and CDR2 FQNEAQ (reference sequence). Trimming cost V 4 bases and J 0 bases, with 16 bases left between them. CDR3 sequence reads: CASSSNGQRSSGNTIYF. Written as DNA, the CDR3 is TGTGCCAGCAGCTCTAACGGACAGCGCTCCTCTGGAAACACCATATATTTT. The variable domain in full, completed from reference TRBV7-9 and TRBJ1-3, reads DTGVSQNPRHKITKRGQNVTFRCDPISEHNRLYWYRQTLGQGPEFLTYFQNEAQLEKSRLLSDRFSAERPKGSFSTLEIQRTEQGDSAMYLCASSSNGQRSSGNTIYFGEGSWLTVV.

The V gene is TRBV14, the J gene TRBJ1-1; tentative D call: TRBD1 (6 bases). Trimming removed 8 bases from V and 3 bases from J, with 16 bases in between. This CDR3 is 14 amino acids long. The V gene's germline CDR1 is SGHDN and CDR2 FVKESK. CDR3 region: CASRGPGQYTEAFF. The CDR3, as DNA: TGTGCCAGCCGTGGTCCAGGACAGTACACTGAAGCTTTCTTT.

The rearrangement links TRBV30 to TRBJ1-4; D is unclear. The germline gives CDR1 GTSNPN, CDR2 SVGIG (reference sequence). The V end was cut by 3 bases, the J end by 5 bases, with 13 bases between. The CDR3 has 14 residues. Here the CDR3 reads CAWRPRGQNEKLFF. CDR3 sequence (DNA): TGTGCCTGGAGACCACGGGGTCAGAATGAAAAACTGTTTTTT.

V gene TRBV6-6 combines with J gene TRBJ1-5; tentatively, D is TRBD1 (5 bases). This CDR3 has 16 residues. V shed 7 bases and J shed 0 bases, with 16 bases lying between them. Looked up from germline, CDR1 is MNHNY and CDR2 is SVGAGI (reference sequence). The CDR3 DNA is TGTGCCAGCACCCCGGGGGATTACTATAGCAATCAGCCCCAGCATTTT. It is translated as CASTPGDYYSNQPQHF.

This chain links TRBV18 with TRBJ1-1; D gene uncertain. The CDR3 spans 13 residues. CDR1 is KGHSH and CDR2 is LQKENI in the germline V gene. Trimming pared 4 bases from V and 2 bases from J, leaving 8 bases between. The CDR3 reads CASSRAENTEAFF. In DNA, the CDR3 is TGTGCCAGCTCACGGGCCGAAAACACTGAAGCTTTCTTT.

The rearrangement links TRBV28 to TRBJ2-2; 12 bases map to TRBD2. The CDR3 runs to 16 residues. Germline V CDR1 and CDR2: MDHEN, SYDVKM. V shed 5 bases and J 7 bases; nucleotides not matched to a gene: 8. The CDR3 loop reads CASSLGLAGRRGELFF. The CDR3 DNA reads as TGTGCCAGCAGTCTAGGACTAGCGGGGAGACGCGGGGAGCTGTTTTTT.

V usage is TRBV6-5 and J usage is TRBJ1-6; D is undetermined. Germline lookup yields CDR1 MNHEY and CDR2 SVGAGI. The CDR3 is 13 residues long. V was cut by 2 bases and J by 8 bases, with 7 bases left in between. Here the CDR3 reads CASSYEVYSPLHF. The CDR3 DNA is TGTGCCAGCAGTTACGAGGTCTATTCACCCCTCCACTTT.